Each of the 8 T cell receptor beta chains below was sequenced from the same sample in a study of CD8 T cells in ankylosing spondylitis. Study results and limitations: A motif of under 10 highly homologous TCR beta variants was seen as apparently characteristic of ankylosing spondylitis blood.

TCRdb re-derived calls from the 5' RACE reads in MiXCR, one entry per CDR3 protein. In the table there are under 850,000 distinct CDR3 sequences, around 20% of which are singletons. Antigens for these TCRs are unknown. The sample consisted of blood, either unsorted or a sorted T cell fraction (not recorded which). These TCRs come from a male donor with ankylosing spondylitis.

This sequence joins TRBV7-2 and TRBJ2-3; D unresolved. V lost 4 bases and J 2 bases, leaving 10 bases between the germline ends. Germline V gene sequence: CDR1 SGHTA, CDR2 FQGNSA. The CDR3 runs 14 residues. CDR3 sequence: CASSSLLDTDTQYF. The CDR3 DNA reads TGTGCCAGCAGCTCCCTCCTCGACACAGATACGCAGTATTTT.

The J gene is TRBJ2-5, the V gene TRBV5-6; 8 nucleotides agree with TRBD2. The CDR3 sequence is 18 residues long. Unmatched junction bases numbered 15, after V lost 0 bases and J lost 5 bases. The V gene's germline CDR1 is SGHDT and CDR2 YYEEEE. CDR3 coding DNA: TGTGCCAGCAGCTTGGGTAGCGGGACTACACCCCCTCGGGAGACCCAGTACTTC. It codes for CASSLGSGTTPPRETQYF.

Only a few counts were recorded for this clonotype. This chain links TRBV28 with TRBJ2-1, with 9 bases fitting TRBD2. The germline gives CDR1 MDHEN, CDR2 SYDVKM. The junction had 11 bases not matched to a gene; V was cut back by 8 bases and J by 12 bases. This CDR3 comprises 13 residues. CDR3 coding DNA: TGTGCCAGCCTAGCGGGGCATAATAGGGGGCAGTTCTTC. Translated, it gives CASLAGHNRGQFF.

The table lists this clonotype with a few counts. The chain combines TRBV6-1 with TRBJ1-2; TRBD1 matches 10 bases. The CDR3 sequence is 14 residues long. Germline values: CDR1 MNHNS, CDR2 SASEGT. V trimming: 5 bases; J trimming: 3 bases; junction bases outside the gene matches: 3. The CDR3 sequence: CASSRQGADYGYTF. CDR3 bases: TGTGCCAGCAGTCGACAGGGGGCGGACTATGGCTACACCTTC.

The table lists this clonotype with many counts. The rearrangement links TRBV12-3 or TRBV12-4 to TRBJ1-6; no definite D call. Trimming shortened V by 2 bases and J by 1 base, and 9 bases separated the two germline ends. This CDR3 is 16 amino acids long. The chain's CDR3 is CASSLSGKSYNSPLHF. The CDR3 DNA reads TGTGCCAGCAGTTTAAGTGGGAAATCCTATAATTCACCCCTCCACTTT.

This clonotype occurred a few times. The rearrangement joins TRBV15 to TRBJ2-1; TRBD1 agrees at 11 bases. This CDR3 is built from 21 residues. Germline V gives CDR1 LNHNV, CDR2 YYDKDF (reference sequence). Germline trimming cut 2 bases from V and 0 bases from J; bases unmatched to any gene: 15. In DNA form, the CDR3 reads TGTGCCACCAGCAGACGTAGGGCCGGGACAGGGGGTATAAGCTCCTACAATGAGCAGTTCTTC. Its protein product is CATSRRRAGTGGISSYNEQFF. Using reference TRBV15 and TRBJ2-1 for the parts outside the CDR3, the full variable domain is DAMVIQNPRYQVTQFGKPVTLSCSQTLNHNVMYWYQQKSSQAPKLLFHYYDKDFNNEADTPDNFQSRRPNTSFCFLDIRSPGLGDTAMYLCATSRRRAGTGGISSYNEQFFGPGTRLTVL.

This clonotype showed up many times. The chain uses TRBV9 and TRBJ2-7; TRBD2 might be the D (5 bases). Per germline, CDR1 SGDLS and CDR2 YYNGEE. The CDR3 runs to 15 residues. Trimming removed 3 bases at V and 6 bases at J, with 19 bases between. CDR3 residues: CASSDTGLIGSEQYF. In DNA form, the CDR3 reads TGTGCCAGCAGCGACACCGGACTCATCGGATCCGAGCAGTACTTC.

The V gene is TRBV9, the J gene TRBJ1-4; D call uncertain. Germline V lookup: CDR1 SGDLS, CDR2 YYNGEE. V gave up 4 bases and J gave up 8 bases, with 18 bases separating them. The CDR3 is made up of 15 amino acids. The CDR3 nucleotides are TGTGCCAGCAGCCCAGAGGGCGCCACGGAAGAAAAACTGTTTTTT. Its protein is CASSPEGATEEKLFF.